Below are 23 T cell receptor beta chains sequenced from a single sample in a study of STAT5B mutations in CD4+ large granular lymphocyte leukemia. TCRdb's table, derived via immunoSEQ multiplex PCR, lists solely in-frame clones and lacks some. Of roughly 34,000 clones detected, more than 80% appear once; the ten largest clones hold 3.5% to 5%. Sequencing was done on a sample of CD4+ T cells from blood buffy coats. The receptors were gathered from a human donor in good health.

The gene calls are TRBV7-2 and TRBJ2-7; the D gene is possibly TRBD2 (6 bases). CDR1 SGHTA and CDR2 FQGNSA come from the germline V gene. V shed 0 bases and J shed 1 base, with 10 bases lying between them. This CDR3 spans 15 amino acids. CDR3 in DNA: TGTGCCAGCAGCTTAGCCGGGAGTGGTTCCTACGAGCAGTACTTC. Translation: CASSLAGSGSYEQYF.

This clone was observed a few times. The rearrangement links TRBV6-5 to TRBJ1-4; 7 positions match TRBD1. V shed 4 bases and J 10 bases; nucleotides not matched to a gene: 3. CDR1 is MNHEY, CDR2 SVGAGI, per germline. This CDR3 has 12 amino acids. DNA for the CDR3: TGTGCCAGCAGTTCCCGGACAGGAAAACTGTTTTTT. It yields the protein CASSSRTGKLFF.

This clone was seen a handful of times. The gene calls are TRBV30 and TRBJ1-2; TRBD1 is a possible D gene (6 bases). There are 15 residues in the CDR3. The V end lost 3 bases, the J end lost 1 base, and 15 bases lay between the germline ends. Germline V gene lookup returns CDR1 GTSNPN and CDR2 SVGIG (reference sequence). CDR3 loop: CAWSPDRPYNYGYTF. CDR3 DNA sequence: TGTGCCTGGAGCCCCGACAGGCCTTATAACTATGGCTACACCTTC.

CDR3 bases: TGTGCCAGCTCACCAGGACAGGGGGTGGATCAGCCCCAGCATTTT. Protein sequence: CASSPGQGVDQPQHF. This sequence joins TRBV18 and TRBJ1-5, with TRBD1 identical over 10 bases. CDR1 is KGHSH, CDR2 LQKENI, per germline. The ends lost 2 bases at V and 5 bases at J; junction bases unmatched: 3. The CDR3 contains 15 residues.

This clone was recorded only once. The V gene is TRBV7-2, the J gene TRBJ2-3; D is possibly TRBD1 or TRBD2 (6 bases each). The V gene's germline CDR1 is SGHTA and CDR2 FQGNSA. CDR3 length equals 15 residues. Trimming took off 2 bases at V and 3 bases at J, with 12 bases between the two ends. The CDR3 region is CASSLRGQSTDTQYF. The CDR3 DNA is TGTGCCAGCAGCTTACGGGGGCAATCTACAGATACGCAGTATTTT.

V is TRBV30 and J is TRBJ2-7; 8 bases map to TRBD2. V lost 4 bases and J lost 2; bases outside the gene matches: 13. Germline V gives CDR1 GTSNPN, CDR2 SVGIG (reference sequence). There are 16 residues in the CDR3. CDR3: CAWTKEEAGAPYEQYF. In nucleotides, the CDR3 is TGTGCCTGGACCAAGGAGGAAGCGGGAGCCCCCTACGAGCAGTACTTC.

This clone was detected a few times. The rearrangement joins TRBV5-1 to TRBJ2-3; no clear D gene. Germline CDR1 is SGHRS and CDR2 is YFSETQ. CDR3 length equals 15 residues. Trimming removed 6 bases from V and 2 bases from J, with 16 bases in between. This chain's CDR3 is CASIQAAWVTDTQYF. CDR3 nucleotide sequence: TGCGCCAGCATTCAGGCGGCCTGGGTCACAGATACGCAGTATTTT. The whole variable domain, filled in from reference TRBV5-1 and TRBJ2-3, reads KAGVTQTPRYLIKTRGQQVTLSCSPISGHRSVSWYQQTPGQGLQFLFEYFSETQRNKGNFPGRFSGRQFSNSRSEMNVSTLELGDSALYLCASIQAAWVTDTQYFGPGTRLTVL.

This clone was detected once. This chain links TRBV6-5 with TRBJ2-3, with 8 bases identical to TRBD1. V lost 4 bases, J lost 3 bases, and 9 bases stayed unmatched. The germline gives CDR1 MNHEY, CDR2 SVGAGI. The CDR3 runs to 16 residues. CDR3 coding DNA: TGTGCCAGCAGTTCGACAGGGGCATATGATACAGATACGCAGTATTTT. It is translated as CASSSTGAYDTDTQYF.

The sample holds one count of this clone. CDR3 nucleotides: TGTGCCAGCAGTTTATCGATAGGGGTTGGGATCCACGAGCAGTACTTC. This gives the protein CASSLSIGVGIHEQYF. The rearrangement joins TRBV27 to TRBJ2-7; D possibly corresponds to TRBD1 (5 bases). This CDR3 has 16 residues. CDR1 and CDR2 (germline): MNHEY, SMNVEV (reference sequence). The V end was cut by 0 bases, the J end by 5 bases, with 17 bases between.

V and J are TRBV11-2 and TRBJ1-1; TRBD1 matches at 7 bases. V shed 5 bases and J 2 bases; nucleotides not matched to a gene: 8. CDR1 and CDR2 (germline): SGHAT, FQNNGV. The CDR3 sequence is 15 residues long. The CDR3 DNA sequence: TGTGCCAGCAGCACTTCAGGGGGGGGAAACACTGAAGCTTTCTTT. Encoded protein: CASSTSGGGNTEAFF.

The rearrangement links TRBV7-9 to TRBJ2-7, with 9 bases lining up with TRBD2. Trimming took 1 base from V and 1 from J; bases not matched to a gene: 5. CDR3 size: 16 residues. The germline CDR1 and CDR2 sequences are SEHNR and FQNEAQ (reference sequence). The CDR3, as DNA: TGTGCCAGCAGCTTAGATGGGCTAGCGGGATCCTACGAGCAGTACTTC. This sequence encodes CASSLDGLAGSYEQYF.

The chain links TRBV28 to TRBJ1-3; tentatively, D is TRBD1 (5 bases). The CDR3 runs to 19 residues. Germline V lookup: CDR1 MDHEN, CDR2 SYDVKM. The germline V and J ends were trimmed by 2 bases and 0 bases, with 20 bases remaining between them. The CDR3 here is CASSLPIGTGESSGNTIYF. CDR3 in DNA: TGTGCCAGCAGTTTACCAATCGGGACGGGCGAGAGCTCTGGAAACACCATATATTTT.

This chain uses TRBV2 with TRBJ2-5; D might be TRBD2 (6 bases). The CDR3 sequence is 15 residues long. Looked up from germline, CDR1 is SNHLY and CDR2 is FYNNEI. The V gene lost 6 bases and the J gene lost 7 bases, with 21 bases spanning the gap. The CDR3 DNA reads TGTGCCAGCAGGGGCAGGGACTTATCCGGGGGGACCCAGTACTTC. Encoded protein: CASRGRDLSGGTQYF.

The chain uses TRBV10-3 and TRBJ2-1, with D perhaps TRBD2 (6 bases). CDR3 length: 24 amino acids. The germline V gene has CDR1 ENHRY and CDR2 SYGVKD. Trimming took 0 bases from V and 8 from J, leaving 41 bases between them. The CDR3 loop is CAISESEGRRSPGSRKSRFHEQFF. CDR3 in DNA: TGTGCCATCAGTGAGTCGGAGGGGCGCAGGTCTCCTGGTTCACGAAAAAGCAGGTTTCATGAGCAGTTCTTC.

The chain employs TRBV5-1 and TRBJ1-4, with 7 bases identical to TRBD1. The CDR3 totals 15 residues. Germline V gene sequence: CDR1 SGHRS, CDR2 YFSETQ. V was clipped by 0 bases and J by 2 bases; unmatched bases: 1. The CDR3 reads CASSLGQGTNEKLFF. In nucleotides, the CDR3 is TGCGCCAGCAGCTTGGGACAGGGTACTAATGAAAAACTGTTTTTT.

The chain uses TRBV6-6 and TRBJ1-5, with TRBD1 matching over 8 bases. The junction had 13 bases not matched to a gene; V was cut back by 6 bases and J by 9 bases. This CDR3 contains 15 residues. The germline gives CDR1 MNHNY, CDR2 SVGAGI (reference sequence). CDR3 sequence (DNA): TGTGCCAGCAGGCAATACAGGGGGTATCTGGGGCCCCAGCATTTT. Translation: CASRQYRGYLGPQHF.

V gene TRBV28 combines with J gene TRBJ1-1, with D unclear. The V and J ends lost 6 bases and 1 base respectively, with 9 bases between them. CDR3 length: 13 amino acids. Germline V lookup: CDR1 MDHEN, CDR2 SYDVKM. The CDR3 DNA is TGTGCCAGCAGGTTACAGTCGAACACTGAAGCTTTCTTT. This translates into CASRLQSNTEAFF. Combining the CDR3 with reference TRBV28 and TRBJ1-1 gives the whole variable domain DVKVTQSSRYLVKRTGEKVFLECVQDMDHENMFWYRQDPGLGLRLIYFSYDVKMKEKGDIPEGYSVSREKKERFSLILESASTNQTSMYLCASRLQSNTEAFFGQGTRLTVV.

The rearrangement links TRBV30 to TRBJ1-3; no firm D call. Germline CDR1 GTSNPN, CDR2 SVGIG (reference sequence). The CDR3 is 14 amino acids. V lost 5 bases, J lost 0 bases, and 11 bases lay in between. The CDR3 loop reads CAWDTPSSGNTIYF. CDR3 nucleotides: TGTGCCTGGGACACACCGAGCTCTGGAAACACCATATATTTT. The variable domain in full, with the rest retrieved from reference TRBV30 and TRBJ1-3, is SQTIHQWPATLVQPVGSPLSLECTVEGTSNPNLYWYRQAAGRGLQLLFYSVGIGQISSEVPQNLSASRPQDRQFILSSKKLLLSDSGFYLCAWDTPSSGNTIYFGEGSWLTVV.

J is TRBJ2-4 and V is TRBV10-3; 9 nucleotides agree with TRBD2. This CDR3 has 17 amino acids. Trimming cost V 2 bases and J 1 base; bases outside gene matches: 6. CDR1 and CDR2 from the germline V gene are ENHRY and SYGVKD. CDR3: CAISEIGSGSAKNIQYF. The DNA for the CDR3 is TGTGCCATCAGTGAGATCGGTAGCGGGAGTGCCAAAAACATTCAGTACTTC.

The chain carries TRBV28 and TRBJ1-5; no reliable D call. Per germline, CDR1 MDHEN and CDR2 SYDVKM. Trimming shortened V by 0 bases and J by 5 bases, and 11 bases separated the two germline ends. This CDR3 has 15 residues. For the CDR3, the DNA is TGTGCCAGCAGTTTATGGGTAGTAGGGTATCAGCCCCAGCATTTT. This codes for CASSLWVVGYQPQHF.

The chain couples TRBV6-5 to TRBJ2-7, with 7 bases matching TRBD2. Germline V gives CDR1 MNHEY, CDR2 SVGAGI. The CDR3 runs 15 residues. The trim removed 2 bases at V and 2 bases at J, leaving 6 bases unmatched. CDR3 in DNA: TGTGCCAGCAGTTACGAAGCGGGATTGGCCTACGAGCAGTACTTC. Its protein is CASSYEAGLAYEQYF.

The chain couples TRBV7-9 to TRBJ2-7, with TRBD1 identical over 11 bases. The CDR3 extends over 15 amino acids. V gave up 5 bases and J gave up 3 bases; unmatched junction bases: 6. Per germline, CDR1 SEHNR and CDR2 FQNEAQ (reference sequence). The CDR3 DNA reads TGTGCCAGCAGCCCCGGACAGGGGGCGATCTACGAGCAGTACTTC. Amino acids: CASSPGQGAIYEQYF.

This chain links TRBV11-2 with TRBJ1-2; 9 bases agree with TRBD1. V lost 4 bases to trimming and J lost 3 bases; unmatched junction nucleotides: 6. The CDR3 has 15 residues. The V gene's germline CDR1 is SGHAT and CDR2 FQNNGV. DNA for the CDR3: TGTGCCAGCAGCTCACAGGGGGCAGGGGACTATGGCTACACCTTC. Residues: CASSSQGAGDYGYTF.